The T cell receptor (beta chain) described here comes from a study of cytomegalovirus exposure and HLA in healthy donors. General observations from the study: Despite most TCR sequences being rare, some public TCRs occurred in many donors. Researchers left out some V segments, among them TRBV6-2 and TRBV6-3, as indistinguishable.

Regarding this clone: Its target is not known.

Germline CDR1 and CDR2: LNHDA and SQIVND (reference sequence). The V gene lost 0 bases and the J gene lost 4 bases, with 9 bases spanning the gap. This CDR3 region has 14 residues. In the PCR, 60 Vbeta and 13 Jbeta primers were used. Method: immunoSEQ multiplex PCR; TCRdb's copy keeps in-frame clones and lacks some. The data contain 140,000 to 150,000 clones, 72% of them seen just once; the ten biggest clones take up less than 2.5%. This TCR was sampled from a man aged 40-50 years in good health and CMV-seronegative. This chain links TRBV19 with TRBJ1-2; D ambiguous. The sample consisted of PBMCs. CDR3 loop: CASSIDPRSYGYTF. CDR3 sequence (DNA): TGTGCCAGTAGTATAGATCCGAGGTCCTATGGCTACACCTTC.